The clone carrying this T cell receptor (beta chain) came up a few times. Its matching antigen is unknown. This sample was taken from a study of CD8 T cells in ankylosing spondylitis. Whole-study results and caveats: Reports of some motif variants in reactive arthritis synovial fluid and blood predate this one. Among TCR beta sequences, a motif of several highly homologous variants appeared characteristic of ankylosing spondylitis blood.

Making the TCR beta libraries involved quantitative 5'-RACE with molecular barcodes. Each CDR3 protein gets one entry after TCRdb re-called the 5' RACE reads with MiXCR. The sample holds about 160,000 distinct CDR3 sequences; roughly 44% are singletons and the top ten take roughly 15%. After removal of 7 bases from V and 4 bases from J, the junction contained 15 bases not matched to a gene. This CDR3 spans 17 amino acids. The V gene's germline CDR1 is MDHEN and CDR2 SYDVKM. The clonotype was recovered from a male donor with ankylosing spondylitis. The sequenced material came from synovial fluid, either unsorted or a sorted T cell fraction (not recorded which). The gene calls are TRBV28 and TRBJ2-1; 8 nucleotides agree with TRBD2. CDR3 protein: CASKLVSGSLGYNEQFF. The DNA of the CDR3 is TGTGCCAGCAAATTGGTCAGCGGGAGCCTTGGTTACAATGAGCAGTTCTTC.